The present T cell receptor beta chain was sequenced within a study of shared clonotypes between healthy human individuals. The study, taken as a whole, reports: A handful of donors showed sharing of approximately 5% of naive CD4 clonotypes.

The table came from immunoSEQ multiplex PCR; TCRdb's copy has only in-frame clones and leaves some out. In the table there are around 2,000,000 clones, roughly 95% of which are singletons. A note on this clone: The antigen is not known.

Into CD45RA+ naive and CD45RA-negative memory subsets, the CD4+ cells were split. The germline gives CDR1 SGHRS, CDR2 YFSETQ. This CDR3 comprises 15 residues. V was cut by 4 bases and J by 5 bases, with 18 bases left in between. Source material: naive CD4+ T cells sorted from blood. Documented subset: CD45RA+ positively selected. This receptor was identified in a man between 18 and 35 years old in good health. The chain couples TRBV5-1 to TRBJ1-2, with D perhaps matching TRBD1 (5 bases). The CDR3 region is CASSPRATSEYGYTF. In nucleotides, the CDR3 is TGCGCCAGCAGCCCCAGGGCCACCTCGGAGTATGGCTACACCTTC.